This TCR beta chain was sequenced for a study of blood T cell repertoires in COVID-19. In the study overall: Samples of COVID-19 (acute and convalescent) were obtained from the United States, Italy and Spain. PBMCs, B-cell-depleted T cells, or T cells were the source of the cDNA or gDNA that made up the material.

The CDR3 has 13 residues. Trimming took off 5 bases at V and 3 bases at J, with 10 bases between the two ends. Germline CDR1 SNHLY, CDR2 FYNNEI. In the study's own analysis: Estimation of nucleated cell counts was performed using reference gene primer amplification. Generated by immunoSEQ multiplex PCR, the TCRdb table keeps only in-frame clones and is missing some. For V, J and clone size, that table is used; D and trimming come from the DNA. The table has 150,000 to 250,000 clones, approximately 82% seen once. The material sequenced was peripheral blood. This sequence originates from a human donor with acute or convalescent COVID-19. The donor label of this sample is uncertain. The J gene is TRBJ1-2, the V gene TRBV2, with D tentatively TRBD1 (6 bases). CDR3 region: CASSSDSYYGYTF. The DNA of the CDR3 is TGTGCCAGCAGTTCGGACAGTTACTATGGCTACACCTTC.